This T cell receptor beta chain comes out of a study of technical replicates of blood from a handful of donors. The data were produced by immunoSEQ multiplex PCR, yet TCRdb's version contains in-frame clones alone and is incomplete. Among about 76,000 clones listed, approximately 83% were seen once. The CDR3 has 17 amino acids. Germline CDR1 SGHTA, CDR2 FQGNSA. The V end was cut by 4 bases, the J end by 1 base, with 16 bases between. Sequencing was done on a sample of PBMCs. The receptor comes from a human donor in good health. Some clones in this sample may be carry-over from other donors' samples. The chain carries TRBV7-2 and TRBJ2-2; tentatively, D is TRBD2 (6 bases). CDR3 DNA sequence: TGTGCCAGCAGCTACATACCCGGGACTGAGAACACCGGGGAGCTGTTTTTT. Translating gives CASSYIPGTENTGELFF.